The 29 T cell receptor beta chains presented below share a single source sample, sequenced in a study of Graves' ophthalmopathy and Graves' hyperthyroidism. The study amplified TCR beta CDR3 regions using RNA transcripts. In the first round, RT-PCR was carried out with HTBI primers, and a multiplex PCR formed the second round. One entry per CDR3 protein results from TCRdb running MiXCR on the multiplex PCR reads. The table shows 500,000 to 700,000 distinct CDR3 sequences, with approximately 21% occurring only once. Material: peripheral blood. The receptors originated from a woman in her late teens or twenties with stable Graves' hyperthyroidism. Some clones in this sample may be carry-over from other donors' samples.

Remarks on this clonotype: This may come from a read error, since a much larger clone is one base off. The rearrangement links TRBV12-3 or TRBV12-4 to TRBJ2-7; 7 bases map to TRBD1. This CDR3 spans 15 amino acids. The CDR3 DNA is TGTACCAGCATCGAAGGGGGCCAGGGGGTATACGAGCAGTACTTC. Its protein product is CTSIEGGQGVYEQYF.

The chain is built from TRBV30 and TRBJ1-1; D gene unclear. V shed 3 bases and J shed 9 bases, with 20 bases lying between them. The CDR3 extends over 14 amino acids. Germline CDR1 reads GTSNPN; CDR2 reads SVGIG (reference sequence). As DNA, the CDR3 is TGTGCCTGGAGGTTCGACGGCGGGAATGCGAAAGCTTTCTTT. Translated, it gives CAWRFDGGNAKAFF.

This chain uses TRBV20-1 with TRBJ2-5, with D perhaps TRBD1 (7 bases). From germline, CDR1 is DFQATT and CDR2 SNEGSKA (reference sequence). V lost 6 bases and J lost 3, with 23 bases in between. CDR3 size: 16 residues. CDR3 DNA: TGCAGTGCCAGGGGGGTGCGGGGTGGTTTAGAAGAGACCCAGTACTTC. Translation gives CSARGVRGGLEETQYF.

This clonotype appeared many times. The CDR3 DNA sequence: TGTGCCAGCGCCAAAACAGCGTTTGGAGAGCAGTACTTC. It codes for CASAKTAFGEQYF. This chain uses TRBV28 with TRBJ2-7; no clear D. CDR3 size: 13 residues. V was shortened by 8 bases and J by 7 bases, with 18 bases between the two germline ends. CDR1 and CDR2 (germline): MDHEN, SYDVKM. The full variable domain, completed using reference TRBV28 and TRBJ2-7, is DVKVTQSSRYLVKRTGEKVFLECVQDMDHENMFWYRQDPGLGLRLIYFSYDVKMKEKGDIPEGYSVSREKKERFSLILESASTNQTSMYLCASAKTAFGEQYFGPGTRLTVT.

The chain employs TRBV4-1 and TRBJ2-7, with D unclear. CDR1 and CDR2 (germline): MGHRA, YSYEKL. Deletions cut 1 base from V and 6 bases from J, with 19 bases between. The CDR3 loop spans 16 amino acids. The chain's CDR3 is CASSQVPEPPLAEQYF. The CDR3, as DNA: TGCGCCAGCAGCCAAGTACCAGAACCTCCCTTGGCCGAGCAGTACTTC.

V usage is TRBV12-3 or TRBV12-4 and J usage is TRBJ1-1; no firm D call. The CDR3 extends over 16 amino acids. The V end lost 2 bases, the J end lost 1 base, and 14 bases lay between the germline ends. In DNA, the CDR3 is TGTGCCAGCAGTTTAATCCCCCCACCACGGAACACTGAAGCTTTCTTT. Translated, it gives CASSLIPPPRNTEAFF.

The gene calls are TRBV28 and TRBJ2-5; 7 nucleotides align to TRBD2. Germline values: CDR1 MDHEN, CDR2 SYDVKM. Trimming cost V 5 bases and J 4 bases; bases outside gene matches: 10. The CDR3 has 15 amino acids. The CDR3 DNA reads as TGTGCCAGCAGTCCGGCGGAGGGAGGGCCAGAGACCCAGTACTTC. Protein: CASSPAEGGPETQYF. The full variable domain, its missing parts supplied by reference TRBV28 and TRBJ2-5, is DVKVTQSSRYLVKRTGEKVFLECVQDMDHENMFWYRQDPGLGLRLIYFSYDVKMKEKGDIPEGYSVSREKKERFSLILESASTNQTSMYLCASSPAEGGPETQYFGPGTRLLVL.

Many counts were recorded for this clonotype. The chain joins TRBV14 to TRBJ1-2; no reliable D call. Germline CDR1 SGHDN, CDR2 FVKESK. V lost 2 bases to trimming and J lost 6 bases, with 10 bases between them. This CDR3 is 13 amino acids long. CDR3: CASSQRIRDGYTF. The CDR3 DNA reads as TGTGCCAGCAGCCAACGTATCCGGGATGGCTACACCTTC.

This clonotype has a count of ten or more. This rearrangement joins TRBV2 to TRBJ1-5; D is unresolved. V was shortened by 5 bases and J by 0 bases, with 8 bases between the two germline ends. There are 14 residues in the CDR3. Looked up from germline, CDR1 is SNHLY and CDR2 is FYNNEI. The CDR3 is CASSSVDSNQPQHF. The CDR3 DNA is TGTGCCAGCAGTTCCGTGGATAGCAATCAGCCCCAGCATTTT.

This clonotype turned up a few times. CDR3 sequence (DNA): TGTGCCAGCAGACCAACGACGGCAGGGAGCAATCAGCCCCAGCATTTT. This translates into CASRPTTAGSNQPQHF. This chain joins TRBV6-1 and TRBJ1-5; maybe TRBD1 (5 bases). Germline CDR1 is MNHNS and CDR2 is SASEGT. V gave up 6 bases and J gave up 1 base, with 16 bases separating them. This CDR3 has 16 residues.

This rearrangement joins TRBV27 to TRBJ1-6, with a tentative D call TRBD1 (6 bases). V was trimmed by 2 bases and J by 9 bases, leaving 14 bases between them. The CDR3 runs 15 residues. CDR1 and CDR2 (germline): MNHEY, SMNVEV (reference sequence). The CDR3 loop reads CASSLEGGWPSPLHF. The CDR3 region has the DNA TGTGCCAGCAGTTTAGAAGGGGGGTGGCCTTCACCCCTCCACTTT.

The rearrangement joins TRBV2 to TRBJ1-2; D remains unclear. This CDR3 is 13 amino acids long. Germline V lookup: CDR1 SNHLY, CDR2 FYNNEI. Written as DNA, the CDR3 is TGTGACCCAAGCGAAAGGGTGTGGTATGGCTACACCTTC. It is translated as CDPSERVWYGYTF.

This clonotype showed up just a few times. In DNA form, the CDR3 reads TGTGCCAGCAGCCACCCAAGCTCCTACGAGCAGTACTTC. The encoded protein is CASSHPSSYEQYF. J is TRBJ2-7 and V is TRBV3-1; unclear D gene. V lost 3 bases and J lost 0, with 6 bases in between. CDR1 and CDR2 from the germline V gene are LGHDT and YNNKEL (reference sequence). CDR3 length equals 13 residues.

The chain is built from TRBV6-1 and TRBJ1-1; the D gene is possibly TRBD1 (6 bases). Germline V CDR1 and CDR2: MNHNS, SASEGT. The CDR3 covers 14 residues. Trimming stripped 8 bases from V and 2 bases from J, with 15 bases between. The CDR3 region is CASGGQSGNTEAFF. The CDR3 nucleotides read TGTGCCAGCGGCGGACAGTCGGGAAACACTGAAGCTTTCTTT.

At least ten counts were recorded for this clonotype. This chain uses TRBV20-1 with TRBJ2-7; 11 positions agree with TRBD2. V lost 3 bases to trimming and J lost 0 bases; unmatched junction nucleotides: 4. Germline V CDR1 and CDR2: DFQATT, SNEGSKA (reference sequence). The CDR3 contains 15 residues. The CDR3 DNA reads as TGCAGTGCTAGGGGACTAGCGGAGCCCTCCTACGAGCAGTACTTC. It specifies CSARGLAEPSYEQYF.

This clonotype has ten or more counts. The chain uses TRBV2 and TRBJ2-7; 11 nucleotides line up with TRBD1. Germline loops: CDR1 SNHLY, CDR2 FYNNEI. The V and J ends lost 3 bases and 4 bases, in that order; junction bases with no gene match: 11. The CDR3 is made up of 17 amino acids. The CDR3 reads CASSDPLRGQGAYEQYF. In DNA form, the CDR3 reads TGTGCCAGCAGTGACCCGCTCCGTGGACAGGGGGCTTACGAGCAGTACTTC.

There are many counts of this clonotype. The genes are TRBV9 and TRBJ2-3; the match to TRBD2 covers 8 bases. The CDR3 is made up of 16 amino acids. The germline V gene encodes CDR1 SGDLS and CDR2 YYNGEE. Trimming cost V 4 bases and J 2 bases; bases outside gene matches: 9. The CDR3 DNA is TGTGCCAGCAGCAGTCTCGGGGGGGCCAACACAGATACGCAGTATTTT. This sequence encodes CASSSLGGANTDTQYF.

Many counts were recorded for this clonotype. The chain has TRBV27 and TRBJ2-5, with D possibly being TRBD2 (7 bases). CDR3 length: 16 residues. Germline V gene data show CDR1 as MNHEY and CDR2 as SMNVEV (reference sequence). Trimming removed 4 bases from V and 2 bases from J, with 17 bases in between. The CDR3 region has the DNA TGTGCCAGCAGTTCCTTGGGGGGGGGCCTACAAGAGACCCAGTACTTC. This gives the protein CASSSLGGGLQETQYF.

This clonotype has ten or more counts. The genes are TRBV24-1 and TRBJ2-5; no clear D. Looked up from germline, CDR1 is KGHDR and CDR2 is SFDVKD. With 7 bases removed from V and 4 bases from J, the gap between germline ends came to 12 bases. The CDR3 extends over 13 amino acids. The CDR3 DNA is TGTGCCACCAGCCCCCAGGACGGAGAGACCCAGTACTTC. Translated: CATSPQDGETQYF.

This clonotype was picked up a small number of times. The genes are TRBV28 and TRBJ2-5, with a possible D match to TRBD1 (6 bases). This CDR3 region has 15 residues. The V gene's germline CDR1 is MDHEN and CDR2 SYDVKM. The ends were cut back, 1 base at V and 2 bases at J, with 11 bases in the middle. As DNA, the CDR3 is TGTGCCAGCAGTTTATATGGACAGCCACAAGAGACCCAGTACTTC. Translating it yields CASSLYGQPQETQYF. Full variable domain (outside the CDR3, taken from reference TRBV28 and TRBJ2-5): DVKVTQSSRYLVKRTGEKVFLECVQDMDHENMFWYRQDPGLGLRLIYFSYDVKMKEKGDIPEGYSVSREKKERFSLILESASTNQTSMYLCASSLYGQPQETQYFGPGTRLLVL.

This clonotype turned up a few times. The chain links TRBV5-1 to TRBJ1-3; D is possibly TRBD1 (6 bases). The CDR3 covers 16 residues. CDR1 is SGHRS and CDR2 is YFSETQ in the germline V gene. The V end was cut by 1 base, the J end by 0 bases, with 11 bases between. The CDR3 DNA reads TGCGCCAGCAGCTTGTCCGGGGGCGTCTCTGGAAACACCATATATTTT. Translation: CASSLSGGVSGNTIYF.

The chain carries TRBV6-1 and TRBJ2-5, with TRBD1 matching 8 bases. The CDR3 extends over 14 amino acids. Germline-derived CDR1 and CDR2 are MNHNS and SASEGT. The junction had 2 bases not matched to a gene; V was cut back by 2 bases and J by 3 bases. The CDR3 loop is CASSETGGKETQYF. The DNA for the CDR3 is TGTGCCAGCAGTGAAACAGGGGGTAAAGAGACCCAGTACTTC.

In this sample, this clonotype turned up many times. The genes are TRBV7-2 and TRBJ1-1; D unclear. Germline CDR1 reads SGHTA; CDR2 reads FQGNSA. This CDR3 comprises 13 residues. Deletions cut 4 bases from V and 11 bases from J, with 17 bases between. The CDR3 sequence is CASSWNQDGDAFF. The CDR3 DNA is TGTGCCAGCAGCTGGAACCAGGACGGAGACGCTTTCTTT.

The V gene is TRBV12-3 or TRBV12-4, the J gene TRBJ2-7; the D gene could be TRBD1 or TRBD2 (5 bases each). Trimming took off 2 bases at V and 4 bases at J, with 12 bases between the two ends. CDR3 length equals 14 residues. In DNA form, the CDR3 reads TGTGCCAGCAGTTTATGGAGGCAGGGATACGAGCAGTACTTC. Amino acids: CASSLWRQGYEQYF.

This clonotype occurred many times. One junction end does not reproduce the germline sequence, and a read error may be involved. CDR3 region: CASSQGNNGYTF. CDR3 bases: TGTGCCAGCAGCCAAGGTAACAATGGCTACACCTTC. The J gene is TRBJ1-2, the V gene TRBV3-1, with D unclear. The CDR3 contains 12 residues. Germline V gene lookup returns CDR1 LGHDT and CDR2 YNNKEL (reference sequence). Full variable domain (rest looked up from reference TRBV3-1 and TRBJ1-2): DTAVSQTPKYLVTQMGNDKSIKCEQNLGHDTMYWYKQDSKKFLKIMFSYNNKELIINETVPNRFSPKSPDKAHLNLHINSLELGDSAVYFCASSQGNNGYTFGSGTRLTVV.

This clonotype has ten or more counts. This rearrangement joins TRBV6-1 to TRBJ2-7; 9 positions agree with TRBD1. The J segment lost 0 bases and the V segment lost 3 bases, leaving 3 bases of the junction unmatched. This CDR3 comprises 15 residues. Per the germline V gene, CDR1 is MNHNS and CDR2 is SASEGT. CDR3 DNA sequence: TGTGCCAGCAGTGACGGACAGGGGAGCTCCTACGAGCAGTACTTC. It translates to CASSDGQGSSYEQYF.

At least ten counts were recorded for this clonotype. The rearrangement uses TRBV6-1 and TRBJ1-5; 7 bases map to TRBD1. There are 15 residues in the CDR3. The J segment lost 7 bases and the V segment lost 5 bases, leaving 11 bases of the junction unmatched. Germline V gene lookup returns CDR1 MNHNS and CDR2 SASEGT. CDR3 DNA sequence: TGTGCCAGCAGTCGGACAGGCGATCGATGGCAGCCCCAGCATTTT. Its translation: CASSRTGDRWQPQHF.

This clonotype was recorded at least ten times. This chain connects TRBV12-3 or TRBV12-4 to TRBJ2-7; D may be TRBD1 or TRBD2 (6 bases each). This CDR3 contains 14 residues. The germline V and J ends were trimmed by 3 bases and 5 bases, with 14 bases remaining between them. The CDR3 sequence: CASSFPGASNEQYF. The CDR3 DNA reads TGTGCCAGCAGTTTTCCGGGGGCGAGCAACGAGCAGTACTTC.

As to this clonotype: A read error may explain this, as a much larger clone is one base away. The V call is TRBV29-1, the J call TRBJ2-5; the D gene could be TRBD1 or TRBD2 (5 bases each). The CDR3 covers 11 residues. Germline V CDR1 and CDR2: SQVTM, ANQGSEA. Trimming stripped 3 bases from V and 11 bases from J, with 13 bases between. The DNA of the CDR3 is TGCAGCGTTGACAGGGAGAATGAGCAGTACTTC. Protein sequence: CSVDRENEQYF.